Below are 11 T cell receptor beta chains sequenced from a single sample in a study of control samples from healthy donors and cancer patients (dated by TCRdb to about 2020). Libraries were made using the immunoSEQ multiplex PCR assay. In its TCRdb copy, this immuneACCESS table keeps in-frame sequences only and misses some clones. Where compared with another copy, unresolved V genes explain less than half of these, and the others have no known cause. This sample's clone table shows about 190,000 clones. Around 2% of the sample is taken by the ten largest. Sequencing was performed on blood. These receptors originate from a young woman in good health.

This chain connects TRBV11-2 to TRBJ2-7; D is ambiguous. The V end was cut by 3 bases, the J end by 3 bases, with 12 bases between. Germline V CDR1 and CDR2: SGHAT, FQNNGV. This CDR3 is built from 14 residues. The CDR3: CASSFGSKGYEQYF. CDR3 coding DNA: TGTGCCAGCAGCTTCGGATCTAAGGGCTACGAGCAGTACTTC.

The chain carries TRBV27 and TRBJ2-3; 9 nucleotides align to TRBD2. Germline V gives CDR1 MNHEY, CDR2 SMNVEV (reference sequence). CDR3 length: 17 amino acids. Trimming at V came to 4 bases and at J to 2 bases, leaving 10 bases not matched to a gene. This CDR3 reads CASSSTRLAEHTDTQYF. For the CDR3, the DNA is TGTGCCAGCAGTTCTACCCGACTAGCGGAGCACACAGATACGCAGTATTTT.

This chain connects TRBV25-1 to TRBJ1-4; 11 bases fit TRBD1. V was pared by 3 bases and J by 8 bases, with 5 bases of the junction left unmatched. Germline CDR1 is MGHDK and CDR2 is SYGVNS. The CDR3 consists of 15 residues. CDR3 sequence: CASSEAGTGGEKLFF. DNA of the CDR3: TGTGCCAGCAGTGAGGCCGGGACAGGGGGGGAAAAACTGTTTTTT. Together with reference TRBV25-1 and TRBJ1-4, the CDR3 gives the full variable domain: EADIYQTPRYLVIGTGKKITLECSQTMGHDKMYWYQQDPGMELHLIHYSYGVNSTEKGDLSSESTVSRIRTEHFPLTLESARPSHTSQYLCASSEAGTGGEKLFFGSGTQLSVL.

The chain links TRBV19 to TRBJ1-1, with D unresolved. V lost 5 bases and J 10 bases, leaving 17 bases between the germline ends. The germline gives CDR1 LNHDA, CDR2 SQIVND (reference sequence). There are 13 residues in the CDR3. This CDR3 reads CASSAGGGVGAFF. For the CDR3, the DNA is TGTGCCAGTAGTGCGGGTGGAGGCGTCGGAGCTTTCTTT.

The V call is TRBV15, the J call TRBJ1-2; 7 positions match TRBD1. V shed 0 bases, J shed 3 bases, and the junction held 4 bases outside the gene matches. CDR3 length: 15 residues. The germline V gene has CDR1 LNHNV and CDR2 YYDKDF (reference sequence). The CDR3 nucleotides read TGTGCCACCAGCAGAGATAGAGACAGGGACTATGGCTACACCTTC. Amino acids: CATSRDRDRDYGYTF.

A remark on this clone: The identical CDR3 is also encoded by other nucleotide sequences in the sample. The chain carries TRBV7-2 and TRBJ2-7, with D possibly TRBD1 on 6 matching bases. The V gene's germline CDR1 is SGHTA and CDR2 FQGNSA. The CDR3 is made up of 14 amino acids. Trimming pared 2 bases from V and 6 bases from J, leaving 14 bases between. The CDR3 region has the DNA TGTGCCAGCAGCTTACTAGCAGGGGCGGGCGAGCAGTACTTC. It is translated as CASSLLAGAGEQYF.

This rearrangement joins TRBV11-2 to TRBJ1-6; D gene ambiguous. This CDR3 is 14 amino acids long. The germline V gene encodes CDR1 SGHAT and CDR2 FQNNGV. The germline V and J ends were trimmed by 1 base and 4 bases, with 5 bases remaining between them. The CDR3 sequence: CASSLASYNSPLHF. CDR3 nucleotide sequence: TGTGCCAGCAGCTTAGCGAGTTATAATTCACCCCTCCACTTT.

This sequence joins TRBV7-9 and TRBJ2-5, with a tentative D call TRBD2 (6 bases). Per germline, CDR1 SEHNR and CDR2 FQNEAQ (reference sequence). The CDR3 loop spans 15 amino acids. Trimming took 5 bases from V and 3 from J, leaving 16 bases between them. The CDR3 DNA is TGTGCCAGCAGCCCCCATAGGCGGGAAGAAGAGACCCAGTACTTC. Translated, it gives CASSPHRREEETQYF.

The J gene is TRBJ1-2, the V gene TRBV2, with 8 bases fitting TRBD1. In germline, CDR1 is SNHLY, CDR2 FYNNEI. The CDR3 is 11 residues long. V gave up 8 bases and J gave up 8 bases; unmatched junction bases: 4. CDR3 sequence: CASAGGEGYTF. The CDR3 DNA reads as TGTGCCAGCGCAGGGGGCGAAGGCTACACCTTC.

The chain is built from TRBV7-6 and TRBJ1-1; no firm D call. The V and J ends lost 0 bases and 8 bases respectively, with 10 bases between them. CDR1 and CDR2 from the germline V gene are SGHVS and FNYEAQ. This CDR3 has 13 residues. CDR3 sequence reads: CASSLAAVGEAFF. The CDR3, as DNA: TGTGCCAGCAGCTTAGCGGCTGTGGGAGAAGCTTTCTTT.

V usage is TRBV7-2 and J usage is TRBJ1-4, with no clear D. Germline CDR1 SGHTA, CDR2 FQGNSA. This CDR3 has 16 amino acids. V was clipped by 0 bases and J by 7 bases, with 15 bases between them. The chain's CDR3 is CASSLAARGGGEKLFF. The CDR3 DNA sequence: TGTGCCAGCAGCTTAGCGGCGCGCGGAGGAGGTGAAAAACTGTTTTTT.